These 28 T cell receptor beta chains came from one sample sequenced in a study of shared clonotypes between healthy human individuals. This table comes from immunoSEQ multiplex PCR, and its TCRdb copy is limited to in-frame clones, with some not included. This table has around 1.4 million clones, around 98.5% appearing once. The sequencing input was naive CD4+ T cells sorted from blood. The sample's subset: CD45RA+ positively selected. Receptors were obtained from a man between 25 and 39 years old in good health.

Note on this clone: Distinct nucleotide sequences in the sample also encode this CDR3. The CDR3 DNA is TGTGCCAGCAGTCCACGAGGTGGCTACACCTTC. Translating gives CASSPRGGYTF. The chain employs TRBV28 and TRBJ1-2; no reliable D call. Germline-derived CDR1 and CDR2 are MDHEN and SYDVKM. The CDR3 is 11 amino acids. V lost 5 bases to trimming and J lost 7 bases, with 8 bases between them.

CDR3 sequence: CASRQGATYEQYF. CDR3 in DNA: TGTGCCAGCAGACAGGGAGCCACCTACGAGCAGTACTTC. The chain couples TRBV11-2 to TRBJ2-7; TRBD1 is a possible D gene (6 bases). The CDR3 totals 13 residues. V was pared by 6 bases and J by 2 bases, with 11 bases between. Germline V gene sequence: CDR1 SGHAT, CDR2 FQNNGV.

The chain is built from TRBV14 and TRBJ2-7, with unresolved D. Germline CDR1 SGHDN, CDR2 FVKESK. V was trimmed by 4 bases and J by 6 bases, leaving 10 bases between them. The CDR3 is made up of 12 amino acids. The CDR3 protein is CASSPHLGEQYF. The CDR3 DNA sequence: TGTGCCAGCAGCCCGCATCTTGGCGAGCAGTACTTC. Using reference TRBV14 and TRBJ2-7 for the parts outside the CDR3, the full variable domain is EAGVTQFPSHSVIEKGQTVTLRCDPISGHDNLYWYRRVMGKEIKFLLHFVKESKQDESGMPNNRFLAERTGGTYSTLKVQPAELEDSGVYFCASSPHLGEQYFGPGTRLTVT.

The chain joins TRBV10-2 to TRBJ1-1, with 8 bases lining up with TRBD1. The CDR3 sequence is 13 residues long. V was pared by 6 bases and J by 1 base, with 1 base of the junction left unmatched. From germline, CDR1 is WSHSY and CDR2 SAAADI. Here the CDR3 reads CASRGTGNTEAFF. The CDR3 coding sequence is TGCGCCAGCAGGGGGACAGGGAACACTGAAGCTTTCTTT.

The V and J genes are TRBV6-1 and TRBJ2-3, with D unclear. V dropped 0 bases and J dropped 4 bases, with 14 bases sitting between them. CDR1 and CDR2 (germline): MNHNS, SASEGT. The CDR3 runs to 16 residues. The CDR3 nucleotides are TGTGCCAGCAGTGAAGCTGGCCAGCCCACGGCAGATACGCAGTATTTT. It codes for CASSEAGQPTADTQYF.

V is TRBV7-9 and J is TRBJ2-3; D may correspond to TRBD1 or TRBD2 (5 bases each). This CDR3 is 16 amino acids long. The germline gives CDR1 SEHNR, CDR2 FQNEAQ (reference sequence). The germline V and J ends were trimmed by 2 bases and 0 bases, with 12 bases remaining between them. CDR3 bases: TGTGCCAGCAGCTTACCTACCCGGGGCAGCACAGATACGCAGTATTTT. It is translated as CASSLPTRGSTDTQYF.

The rearrangement joins TRBV9 to TRBJ2-1; maybe TRBD2 (6 bases). In germline, CDR1 is SGDLS, CDR2 YYNGEE. The length of the CDR3 is 17 residues. Trimming took 3 bases from V and 4 from J, leaving 20 bases between them. The CDR3 sequence: CASSDSVAEPVYNEQFF. The CDR3 region has the DNA TGTGCCAGCAGCGACTCAGTAGCGGAGCCCGTATACAATGAGCAGTTCTTC.

CDR3 nucleotides: TGTGCCAGCAGCCAAGCACGGACTAGCGGGAGTACAGATACGCAGTATTTT. Protein product: CASSQARTSGSTDTQYF. The V call is TRBV4-2, the J call TRBJ2-3, with TRBD2 matching over 13 bases. This CDR3 has 17 residues. Per the germline V gene, CDR1 is LGHNA and CDR2 is YNFKEQ. Germline trimming cut 1 base from V and 3 bases from J; bases unmatched to any gene: 4.

This sequence joins TRBV27 and TRBJ2-7; possible D gene TRBD1, 5 bases. CDR3 length: 13 residues. The V and J ends lost 8 bases and 5 bases respectively, with 16 bases between them. Germline V gene sequence: CDR1 MNHEY, CDR2 SMNVEV (reference sequence). CDR3 DNA sequence: TGTGCCAGCGCCCTTAGGGGTGGCCACGAGCAGTACTTC. The encoded protein is CASALRGGHEQYF.

This clone has just one count. The V and J genes are TRBV4-3 and TRBJ2-1, with 11 positions matching TRBD2. The CDR3 has 17 amino acids. Germline CDR1 LGHNA, CDR2 YSLEER. After removal of 2 bases from V and 4 bases from J, the junction contained 7 bases not matched to a gene. CDR3 bases: TGCGCCAGCAGCCAACTACCCGGGACTAGCGGATACAATGAGCAGTTCTTC. Its protein product is CASSQLPGTSGYNEQFF.

V and J are TRBV29-1 and TRBJ1-1, with D unresolved. This CDR3 spans 13 amino acids. V was trimmed by 4 bases and J by 5 bases, leaving 14 bases between them. Germline CDR1 SQVTM, CDR2 ANQGSEA. CDR3 in amino acids: CSVAPMGGTEAFF. In DNA form, the CDR3 reads TGCAGCGTTGCCCCGATGGGAGGGACTGAAGCTTTCTTT.

The V gene is TRBV5-1, the J gene TRBJ1-4; possibly TRBD1 for D (5 bases). Germline V gene lookup returns CDR1 SGHRS and CDR2 YFSETQ. The V end lost 4 bases, the J end lost 0 bases, and 13 bases lay between the germline ends. The CDR3 totals 16 residues. The DNA of the CDR3 is TGCGCCAGCAGCATCGGACACCCGGCAACTAATGAAAAACTGTTTTTT. Protein: CASSIGHPATNEKLFF. Looking up the rest from reference TRBV5-1 and TRBJ1-4 gives the full variable domain: KAGVTQTPRYLIKTRGQQVTLSCSPISGHRSVSWYQQTPGQGLQFLFEYFSETQRNKGNFPGRFSGRQFSNSRSEMNVSTLELGDSALYLCASSIGHPATNEKLFFGSGTQLSVL.

The chain couples TRBV7-6 to TRBJ2-7, with D unclear. CDR3 length equals 13 residues. Germline-derived CDR1 and CDR2 are SGHVS and FNYEAQ. Trimming pared 0 bases from V and 0 bases from J, leaving 3 bases between. The CDR3 protein is CASSLAISYEQYF. CDR3 bases: TGTGCCAGCAGCTTAGCCATCTCCTACGAGCAGTACTTC.

The chain couples TRBV25-1 to TRBJ2-5; D might be TRBD2 (6 bases). Germline V gene data show CDR1 as MGHDK and CDR2 as SYGVNS. There are 14 residues in the CDR3. V lost 7 bases and J lost 5, with 17 bases in between. CDR3 DNA: TGTGCCAGCACCGAGGCGGGATGGATGGAGACCCAGTACTTC. Translated, it gives CASTEAGWMETQYF. Variable domain in full (rest from reference TRBV25-1 and TRBJ2-5): EADIYQTPRYLVIGTGKKITLECSQTMGHDKMYWYQQDPGMELHLIHYSYGVNSTEKGDLSSESTVSRIRTEHFPLTLESARPSHTSQYLCASTEAGWMETQYFGPGTRLLVL.

V and J are TRBV5-6 and TRBJ2-7, with 7 bases aligning to TRBD1. The CDR3 spans 14 residues. The V and J ends lost 4 bases and 6 bases, in that order; junction bases with no gene match: 10. The germline gives CDR1 SGHDT, CDR2 YYEEEE. CDR3 DNA sequence: TGTGCCAGCAGCCGAACAGGGGACGTTACCGAGCAGTACTTC. This codes for CASSRTGDVTEQYF.

The V and J genes are TRBV6-5 and TRBJ2-7; D uncertain. The CDR3 is 16 amino acids. Trimming stripped 0 bases from V and 0 bases from J, with 12 bases between. CDR1 and CDR2 (germline): MNHEY, SVGAGI. Written as DNA, the CDR3 is TGTGCCAGCAGTTACTCGAGGCGGAGCAGCTCCTACGAGCAGTACTTC. Encoded protein: CASSYSRRSSSYEQYF.

The rearrangement joins TRBV5-4 to TRBJ2-7; a possible D gene is TRBD2 (8 bases). From germline, CDR1 is SGHNT and CDR2 YYREEE (reference sequence). This CDR3 contains 15 residues. Trimming cost V 6 bases and J 7 bases, with 23 bases left between them. This chain's CDR3 is CASNKPGLGGGEQYF. In nucleotides, the CDR3 is TGTGCCAGCAACAAACCGGGACTAGGGGGCGGAGAGCAGTACTTC.

The chain carries TRBV6-4 and TRBJ2-1; 11 bases align to TRBD2. Germline V gives CDR1 MRHNA, CDR2 SNTAGT. V shed 3 bases and J 8 bases; nucleotides not matched to a gene: 15. The CDR3 loop spans 18 amino acids. The CDR3 bases are TGTGCCAGCAGTGAGTCCCTTATAGGTAGCGGGAGGGCCGATGAGCAGTTCTTC. Translated: CASSESLIGSGRADEQFF.

The rearrangement joins TRBV19 to TRBJ2-6; TRBD2 matches at 8 bases. After removal of 8 bases from V and 1 base from J, the junction contained 4 bases not matched to a gene. The CDR3 is 15 residues long. Per the germline V gene, CDR1 is LNHDA and CDR2 is SQIVND (reference sequence). In DNA, the CDR3 is TGTGCCAGTCGGGCGGGAGGTTCTGGGGCCAACGTCCTGACTTTC. This codes for CASRAGGSGANVLTF.

The V and J genes are TRBV14 and TRBJ2-1; D perhaps matches TRBD1 (6 bases). In germline, CDR1 is SGHDN, CDR2 FVKESK. Trimming removed 0 bases from V and 7 bases from J, with 19 bases in between. The CDR3 length is 17 residues. The CDR3 DNA reads as TGTGCCAGCAGCCAAGATGGAGGCCTAAGGGGGTTAAATGAGCAGTTCTTC. Translation gives CASSQDGGLRGLNEQFF.

The chain is built from TRBV9 and TRBJ2-1, with 13 bases lining up with TRBD2. CDR1 and CDR2 from the germline V gene are SGDLS and YYNGEE. Trimming took 4 bases from V and 1 from J; bases not matched to a gene: 8. This CDR3 is 18 amino acids long. As DNA, the CDR3 is TGTGCCAGCAGCCCCAGGACTAGCGGGAGTATGTCCTACAATGAGCAGTTCTTC. Translated, it gives CASSPRTSGSMSYNEQFF.

The genes are TRBV6-5 and TRBJ1-2; D gene ambiguous. Germline-derived CDR1 and CDR2 are MNHEY and SVGAGI. V dropped 5 bases and J dropped 2 bases, with 15 bases sitting between them. This CDR3 contains 15 residues. The CDR3 protein is CASSPVDHTNYGYTF. The DNA for the CDR3 is TGTGCCAGCAGTCCGGTTGATCACACCAACTATGGCTACACCTTC.

The chain employs TRBV10-1 and TRBJ2-2; weak D call: TRBD1 (7 bases). Germline lookup yields CDR1 WNHNN and CDR2 SYGVQD (reference sequence). Trimming removed 6 bases at V and 7 bases at J, with 18 bases between. The CDR3 runs 15 residues. The chain's CDR3 is CASSEQPGGRGELFF. The CDR3 DNA is TGCGCCAGCAGCGAACAACCAGGGGGGCGCGGGGAGCTGTTTTTT.

V is TRBV28 and J is TRBJ2-1; 13 bases are shared with TRBD2. Losses at the gene ends were 8 bases for V and 7 bases for J; bases not matched to a gene: 8. CDR3 length: 15 amino acids. The germline gives CDR1 MDHEN, CDR2 SYDVKM. The CDR3 bases are TGTGCCAGCGGTACTAGCGGGAGGGCTCGGAATGAGCAGTTCTTC. Its translation is CASGTSGRARNEQFF.

CDR3 amino acids: CASSSVYGGGETQYF. The CDR3, as DNA: TGTGCCAGCAGCTCCGTGTATGGAGGCGGTGAGACCCAGTACTTC. The chain links TRBV7-9 to TRBJ2-5; D is possibly TRBD2 (5 bases). V was clipped by 4 bases and J by 5 bases, with 17 bases between them. The CDR3 extends over 15 amino acids. The V gene's germline CDR1 is SEHNR and CDR2 FQNEAQ (reference sequence).

The chain links TRBV10-1 to TRBJ1-2, with a tentative D call TRBD1 (6 bases). The CDR3 sequence is 17 residues long. Germline assignment: CDR1 WNHNN and CDR2 SYGVQD (reference sequence). V was cut by 4 bases and J by 5 bases, with 23 bases left in between. The CDR3 spells CASSARTVPRRRYGYTF. Here the CDR3 DNA reads TGCGCCAGCAGTGCTAGGACAGTACCGCGCCGCCGGTATGGCTACACCTTC.

V and J are TRBV5-4 and TRBJ2-3; D remains ambiguous. Trimming pared 4 bases from V and 1 base from J, leaving 10 bases between. The CDR3 covers 14 residues. The germline CDR1 and CDR2 sequences are SGHNT and YYREEE (reference sequence). For the CDR3, the DNA is TGTGCCAGCAGCGTCCGCGGAGGCACAGATACGCAGTATTTT. Protein product: CASSVRGGTDTQYF.

The chain links TRBV27 to TRBJ2-1; no clear D gene. Between the trimmed V and J ends, which lost 7 bases and 8 bases, there was a span of 24 bases. The germline gives CDR1 MNHEY, CDR2 SMNVEV (reference sequence). The CDR3 is 16 residues long. The CDR3 coding sequence is TGTGCCAGCACAATATCCCAGACTCACAGATTCCATGAGCAGTTCTTC. It yields the protein CASTISQTHRFHEQFF.